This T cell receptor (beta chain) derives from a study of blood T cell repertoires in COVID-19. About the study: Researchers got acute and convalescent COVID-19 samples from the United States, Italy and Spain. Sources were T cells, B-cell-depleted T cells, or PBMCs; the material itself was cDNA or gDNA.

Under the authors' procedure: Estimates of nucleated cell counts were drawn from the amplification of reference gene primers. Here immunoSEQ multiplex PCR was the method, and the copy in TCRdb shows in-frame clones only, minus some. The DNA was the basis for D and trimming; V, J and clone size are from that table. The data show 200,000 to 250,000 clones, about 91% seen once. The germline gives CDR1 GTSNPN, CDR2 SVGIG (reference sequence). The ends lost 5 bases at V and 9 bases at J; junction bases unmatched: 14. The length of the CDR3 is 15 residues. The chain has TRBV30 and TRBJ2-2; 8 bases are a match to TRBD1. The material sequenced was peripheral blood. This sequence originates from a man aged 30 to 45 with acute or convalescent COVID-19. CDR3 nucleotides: TGTGCCTGGGCCCCTCCGGGACAGGCCCACCGGGAGCTGTTTTTT. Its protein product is CAWAPPGQAHRELFF. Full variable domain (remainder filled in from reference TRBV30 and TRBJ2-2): SQTIHQWPATLVQPVGSPLSLECTVEGTSNPNLYWYRQAAGRGLQLLFYSVGIGQISSEVPQNLSASRPQDRQFILSSKKLLLSDSGFYLCAWAPPGQAHRELFFGEGSRLTVL.